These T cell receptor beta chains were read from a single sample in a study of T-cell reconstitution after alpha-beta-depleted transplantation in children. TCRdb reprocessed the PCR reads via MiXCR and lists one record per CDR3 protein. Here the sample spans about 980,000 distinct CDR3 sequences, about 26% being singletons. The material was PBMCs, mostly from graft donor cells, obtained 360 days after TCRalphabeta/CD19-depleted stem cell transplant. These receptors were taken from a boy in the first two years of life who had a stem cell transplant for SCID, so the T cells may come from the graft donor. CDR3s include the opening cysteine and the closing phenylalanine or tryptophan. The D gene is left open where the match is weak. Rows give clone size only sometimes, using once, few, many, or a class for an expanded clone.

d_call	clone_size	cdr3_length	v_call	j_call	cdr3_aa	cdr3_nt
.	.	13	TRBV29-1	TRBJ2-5	CSVRGPYQETQYF	TGCAGCGTTCGAGGCCCGTACCAAGAGACCCAGTACTTC
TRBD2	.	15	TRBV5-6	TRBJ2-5	CASSSQRGGGETQYF	TGTGCCAGCAGCTCCCAGCGGGGGGGCGGAGAGACCCAGTACTTC
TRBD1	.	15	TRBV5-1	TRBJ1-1	CASSLWTGLNTEAFF	TGCGCCAGCAGCTTGTGGACAGGGTTGAACACTGAAGCTTTCTTT
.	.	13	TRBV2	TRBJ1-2	CASGREGPYGYTF	TGTGCCAGCGGGAGAGAGGGCCCCTATGGCTACACCTTC
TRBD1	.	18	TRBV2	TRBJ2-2	CASSRQGPKYANTGELFF	TGTGCCAGCAGCCGACAGGGTCCGAAATACGCGAACACCGGGGAGCTGTTTTTT
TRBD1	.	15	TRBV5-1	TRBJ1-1	CASSLTGGLGTEAFF	TGCGCCAGCAGCTTGACAGGGGGGTTGGGAACTGAAGCTTTCTTT
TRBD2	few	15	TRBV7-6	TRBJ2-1	CASSLGISGGNEQFF	TGTGCCAGCAGCTTAGGTATTAGCGGGGGCAATGAGCAGTTCTTC
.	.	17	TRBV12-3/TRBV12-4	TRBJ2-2	CASSFPVGGTLPGELFF	TGTGCCAGCAGTTTCCCCGTAGGGGGGACCCTTCCCGGGGAGCTGTTTTTT
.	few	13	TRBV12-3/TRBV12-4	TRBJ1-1	CASSQGGDTEAFF	TGTGCCAGCAGCCAGGGTGGGGACACTGAAGCTTTCTTT
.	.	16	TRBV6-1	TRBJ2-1	CASSEWFKPRRNEQFF	TGTGCCAGCAGTGAGTGGTTTAAGCCGAGGCGGAATGAGCAGTTCTTC
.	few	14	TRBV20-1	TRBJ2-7	CSARGGIRGDEQYF	TGCAGTGCTAGAGGCGGGATAAGGGGGGACGAGCAGTACTTC
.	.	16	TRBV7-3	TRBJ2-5	CASSLLSGSGMETQYF	TGTGCCAGCAGCTTATTATCAGGCTCGGGGATGGAGACCCAGTACTTC
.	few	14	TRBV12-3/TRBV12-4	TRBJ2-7	CASTDTGRPYEQYF	TGTGCCAGCACCGACACGGGCCGCCCCTACGAGCAGTACTTC
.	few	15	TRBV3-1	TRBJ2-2	CASSQDALARRELFF	TGTGCCAGCAGCCAAGATGCACTAGCTAGGCGGGAGCTGTTTTTT
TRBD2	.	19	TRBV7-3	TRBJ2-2	CASSLPRLAGGSDTGELFF	TGTGCCAGCAGCTTACCGAGACTAGCGGGGGGTTCGGACACCGGGGAGCTGTTTTTT
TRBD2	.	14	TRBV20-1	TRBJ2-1	CGAGTSGGAHEQFF	TGCGGTGCCGGGACTAGCGGGGGGGCCCATGAGCAGTTCTTC
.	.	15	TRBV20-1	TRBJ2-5	CSASKQGFPQETQYF	TGCAGTGCTAGTAAACAGGGATTCCCCCAAGAGACCCAGTACTTC
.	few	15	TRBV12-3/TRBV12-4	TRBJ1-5	CASSYLDLSNQPQHF	TGTGCCAGCAGTTATCTAGACCTTAGCAATCAGCCCCAGCATTTT
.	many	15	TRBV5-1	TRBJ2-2	CASSFGSAGTGELFF	TGCGCCAGCAGCTTCGGGTCAGCGGGCACCGGGGAGCTGTTTTTT
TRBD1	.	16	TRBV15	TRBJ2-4	CATSRGRDRAKNIQYF	TGTGCCACCAGCAGAGGCCGGGACAGGGCCAAAAACATTCAGTACTTC